This paragraph covers one TCR beta chain sequence. This specimen comes from a study of cytomegalovirus exposure and HLA in healthy donors. Germline CDR1 is MNHEY and CDR2 is SVGAGI. CDR3 size: 15 residues. V dropped 6 bases and J dropped 4; count of bases not matched to a gene: 8. Researchers ran the PCR with 60 Vbeta and 13 Jbeta primers. This table comes from immunoSEQ multiplex PCR, and its TCRdb copy is limited to in-frame clones, with some not included. The sample yields approximately 100,000 clones, 60% to 75% seen once. The TCR sequence derives from a man between 40 and 49 years old in good health and CMV-seropositive. V gene TRBV6-5 combines with J gene TRBJ1-2; 10 bases are shared with TRBD1. Material: PBMCs. The CDR3 nucleotides are TGTGCCAGCAGGGCTCCGGGACAGGGGTCCTATGGCTACACCTTC. Amino acid sequence: CASRAPGQGSYGYTF.